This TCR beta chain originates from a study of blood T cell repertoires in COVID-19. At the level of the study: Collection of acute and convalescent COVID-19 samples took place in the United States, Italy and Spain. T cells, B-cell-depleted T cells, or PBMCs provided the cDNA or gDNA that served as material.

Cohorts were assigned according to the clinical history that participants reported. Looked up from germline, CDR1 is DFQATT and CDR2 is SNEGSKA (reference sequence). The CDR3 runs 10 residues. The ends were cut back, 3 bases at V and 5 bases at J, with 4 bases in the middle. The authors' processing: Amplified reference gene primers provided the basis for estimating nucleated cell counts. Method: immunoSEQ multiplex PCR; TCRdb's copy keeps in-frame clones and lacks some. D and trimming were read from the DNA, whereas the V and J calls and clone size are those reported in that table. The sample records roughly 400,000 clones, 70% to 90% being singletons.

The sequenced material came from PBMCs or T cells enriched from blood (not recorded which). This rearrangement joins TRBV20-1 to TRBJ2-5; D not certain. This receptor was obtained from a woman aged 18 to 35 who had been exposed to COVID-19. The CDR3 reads CSASLETQYF. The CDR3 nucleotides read TGCAGTGCTAGTCTGGAGACCCAGTACTTC.